These 13 T cell receptor beta chains came from one sample sequenced in a study of T cell responses to AZD1222 COVID-19 vaccine. Here immunoSEQ multiplex PCR was the method, and the copy in TCRdb shows in-frame clones only, minus some. Seen here are 170,000 or so clones, 85% to 95% observed once, and the top ten hold about 1%. The specimen comprised peripheral blood, sampled 28 days after the second dose of the MenACWY control vaccine. The receptor source for this set is an adult who received the MenACWY meningococcal vaccine as a control.

This sequence joins TRBV3-1 (or the pseudogene TRBV3-2) and TRBJ1-2; unclear D gene. The V gene's germline CDR1 is LGHDT and CDR2 YNNKEL (reference sequence). The CDR3 is 12 amino acids. The V and J ends lost 7 bases and 3 bases respectively, with 9 bases between them. CDR3: CASTDNYYGYTF. CDR3 DNA: TGTGCCAGCACCGACAACTACTATGGCTACACCTTC.

V usage is TRBV11-2 and J usage is TRBJ1-2, with 7 bases aligning to TRBD1. Germline lookup yields CDR1 SGHAT and CDR2 FQNNGV. The CDR3 consists of 13 residues. J was trimmed by 8 bases and V by 6 bases; bases with no gene match: 9. The DNA for the CDR3 is TGTGCCAGCAGACGTACAGGGGACAACGGCTACACCTTC. This codes for CASRRTGDNGYTF.

The count of this clone is one. The chain combines TRBV4-2 with TRBJ1-1; D unclear. V was pared by 1 base and J by 3 bases, with 9 bases between. The CDR3 has 14 residues. CDR1 and CDR2 (germline): LGHNA, YNFKEQ. The CDR3, as DNA: TGTGCCAGCAGCCAAGGCCGGGGATACACTGAAGCTTTCTTT. It is translated as CASSQGRGYTEAFF.

The chain uses TRBV5-4 and TRBJ1-5, with D possibly matching TRBD1 (5 bases). Germline CDR1 reads SGHNT; CDR2 reads YYREEE (reference sequence). CDR3 length equals 15 residues. The V and J ends lost 2 bases and 5 bases respectively, with 14 bases between them. The CDR3 region has the DNA TGTGCCAGCAGCTTTGGGGGTAGGGCGGATCAGCCCCAGCATTTT. Translation gives CASSFGGRADQPQHF. The full variable domain, completed using reference TRBV5-4 and TRBJ1-5, is ETGVTQSPTHLIKTRGQQVTLRCSSQSGHNTVSWYQQALGQGPQFIFQYYREEENGRGNFPPRFSGLQFPNYSSELNVNALELDDSALYLCASSFGGRADQPQHFGDGTRLSIL.

The rearrangement joins TRBV7-2 to TRBJ1-6; D gene unclear. V was clipped by 5 bases and J by 0 bases, with 14 bases between them. This CDR3 spans 17 amino acids. Germline assignment: CDR1 SGHTA and CDR2 FQGNSA. In DNA form, the CDR3 reads TGTGCCAGCAGCCCCCGTACGCCGAGCTCCTATAATTCACCCCTCCACTTT. Its translation is CASSPRTPSSYNSPLHF.

This clone showed up just a few times. The chain combines TRBV20-1 with TRBJ1-2; D not resolved. The ends were cut back, 4 bases at V and 6 bases at J, with 9 bases in the middle. The CDR3 loop spans 11 amino acids. Germline V lookup: CDR1 DFQATT, CDR2 SNEGSKA (reference sequence). CDR3 DNA: TGCAGTGCTAAATCTCCTAATGGCTACACCTTC. Amino acid sequence: CSAKSPNGYTF.

The rearrangement links TRBV6-5 to TRBJ1-5; possibly TRBD1 for D (5 bases). CDR3 size: 15 residues. V was trimmed by 5 bases and J by 11 bases, leaving 22 bases between them. Germline CDR1 reads MNHEY; CDR2 reads SVGAGI. The CDR3 nucleotides are TGTGCCAGCAGTAGACGAGGCCCAACTGTAGGGGCCCAGCATTTT. Protein: CASSRRGPTVGAQHF.

The CDR3 coding sequence is TGTGCCAGCAGTCTCATCGTGCCTACGTTCGGCTACACCTTC. This gives the protein CASSLIVPTFGYTF. The V gene is TRBV6-5, the J gene TRBJ1-2; D is unclear. Per the germline V gene, CDR1 is MNHEY and CDR2 is SVGAGI. V was cut by 5 bases and J by 8 bases, with 18 bases left in between. The CDR3 is 14 amino acids.

This clone was recorded once. V and J are TRBV3-1 (or the pseudogene TRBV3-2) and TRBJ1-3; maybe TRBD1 (5 bases). This CDR3 is built from 17 residues. V was shortened by 7 bases and J by 0 bases, with 19 bases between the two germline ends. CDR1 LGHDT and CDR2 YNNKEL come from the germline V gene (reference sequence). The CDR3, as DNA: TGTGCCAGCACCCAGGACACGCGGCCCATCTCTGGAAACACCATATATTTT. Protein product: CASTQDTRPISGNTIYF.

This CDR3 is CASSSPTGGYTF. For the CDR3, the DNA is TGTGCCAGCAGTTCCCCGACGGGTGGCTACACCTTC. J is TRBJ1-2 and V is TRBV6-5; no definite D call. This CDR3 has 12 residues. The germline V gene has CDR1 MNHEY and CDR2 SVGAGI. V lost 4 bases, J lost 7 bases, and 10 bases lay in between.

The chain links TRBV5-8 to TRBJ1-3; no firm D call. CDR1 SGHTS and CDR2 YDEGEE come from the germline V gene. The CDR3 runs to 15 residues. Trimming left V 6 bases short and J 2 bases short, with 15 bases between. The CDR3 protein is CASNPGLAAGNTIYF. In DNA, the CDR3 is TGTGCCAGCAACCCTGGCTTGGCCGCTGGAAACACCATATATTTT. The entire variable domain, with the rest obtained from reference TRBV5-8 and TRBJ1-3, is as follows: EAGVTQSPTHLIKTRGQQATLRCSPISGHTSVYWYQQALGLGLQFLLWYDEGEERNRGNFPPRFSGRQFPNYSSELNVNALELEDSALYLCASNPGLAAGNTIYFGEGSWLTVV.

The DNA of the CDR3 is TGCGCCAGCAGCCAAGATAGCGGGGGGTCGGGGATTGAGCAGTTCTTC. It codes for CASSQDSGGSGIEQFF. The chain employs TRBV4-3 and TRBJ2-1, with 10 bases aligning to TRBD2. V shed 0 bases and J 9 bases; nucleotides not matched to a gene: 8. Per germline, CDR1 LGHNA and CDR2 YSLEER. The CDR3 totals 16 residues.

This clone was detected once. Written as DNA, the CDR3 is TGTGCCAGCAGCCGGGACAACAATATGAACACTGAAGCTTTCTTT. This encodes CASSRDNNMNTEAFF. J is TRBJ1-1 and V is TRBV3-1 (or the pseudogene TRBV3-2); maybe TRBD1 (6 bases). The CDR3 contains 15 residues. Germline CDR1 is LGHDT and CDR2 is YNNKEL (reference sequence). V was pared by 4 bases and J by 0 bases, with 12 bases between.